A single sample is the source of the 31 T cell receptor beta chains below, sequenced in a study of blood T cell repertoires in COVID-19. Data came from immunoSEQ multiplex PCR; TCRdb stores just in-frame clones and leaves some out. The sample contains about 160,000 clones, 92% of which appear only once. Sequenced sample: peripheral blood. Receptors were obtained from a man aged 25-45 years with COVID-19, enrolled during active disease.

This clone came up once. The V call is TRBV24-1, the J call TRBJ1-1; D not resolved. V was cut by 7 bases and J by 1 base, with 12 bases left in between. The CDR3 loop spans 14 amino acids. CDR1 KGHDR and CDR2 SFDVKD come from the germline V gene. CDR3 sequence: CATRRTGTNTEAFF. The CDR3 DNA is TGTGCCACCAGAAGGACGGGAACGAACACTGAAGCTTTCTTT.

This clone was counted a single time. The V and J genes are TRBV18 and TRBJ1-2; 7 nucleotides agree with TRBD1. The CDR3 spans 16 residues. Trimming took 3 bases from V and 6 from J; bases not matched to a gene: 13. Looked up from germline, CDR1 is KGHSH and CDR2 is LQKENI. The CDR3 sequence: CASSPTTGNRIDGYTF. In nucleotides, the CDR3 is TGTGCCAGCTCACCGACGACAGGGAATAGAATTGATGGCTACACCTTC.

The count of this clone is one. The V gene is TRBV5-1, the J gene TRBJ2-7; 8 positions agree with TRBD1. Germline V gene data show CDR1 as SGHRS and CDR2 as YFSETQ. The J segment lost 7 bases and the V segment lost 2 bases, leaving 17 bases of the junction unmatched. CDR3 length: 17 amino acids. CDR3 nucleotide sequence: TGCGCCAGCAGCTTAAAAGATGGACAGGGAGTGTCTCGGGAGCAGTACTTC. It yields the protein CASSLKDGQGVSREQYF.

The rearrangement uses TRBV14 and TRBJ1-2; D unresolved. Germline V gene lookup returns CDR1 SGHDN and CDR2 FVKESK. V was pared by 2 bases and J by 6 bases, with 10 bases between. The CDR3 loop spans 13 amino acids. CDR3 sequence (DNA): TGTGCCAGCAGCCAACTAGTAACTAATGGCTACACCTTC. It specifies CASSQLVTNGYTF.

The genes are TRBV19 and TRBJ2-7; 11 nucleotides line up with TRBD1. CDR1 LNHDA and CDR2 SQIVND come from the germline V gene (reference sequence). Trimming removed 2 bases from V and 6 bases from J; junction bases left unmatched: 9. The CDR3 has 16 amino acids. The CDR3 protein is CASSINVGTGGIEQYF. The CDR3 bases are TGTGCCAGTAGTATAAACGTGGGGACAGGGGGGATCGAGCAGTACTTC.

The genes are TRBV11-3 and TRBJ1-1; TRBD1 matches 10 bases. V dropped 4 bases and J dropped 5; count of bases not matched to a gene: 4. This CDR3 comprises 14 residues. The germline CDR1 and CDR2 sequences are SGHNT and YENEEA. The CDR3, as DNA: TGTGCCAGCAGCTCCGGACAGGGGGGAACTGAAGCTTTCTTT. Protein sequence: CASSSGQGGTEAFF.

The chain couples TRBV3-1 (or the pseudogene TRBV3-2) to TRBJ1-2; 7 positions agree with TRBD1. Germline V lookup: CDR1 LGHDT, CDR2 YNNKEL (reference sequence). This CDR3 comprises 16 residues. V lost 1 base, J lost 0 bases, and 5 bases stayed unmatched. The CDR3 region has the DNA TGTGCCAGCAGCCAAGTGGGGACAGAGTCTAACTATGGCTACACCTTC. It yields the protein CASSQVGTESNYGYTF.

About this clone itself: The junction differs from germline at one of its ends, possibly a read error. The chain has TRBV11-3 and TRBJ1-2; maybe TRBD1 (6 bases). The CDR3 length is 12 residues. Germline lookup yields CDR1 SGHNT and CDR2 YENEEA. This CDR3 reads CASSLGGRDTAF. The DNA of the CDR3 is TGTGCCAGCAGCCTTGGGGGTAGGGACACCGCCTTC.

The V gene is TRBV6-5, the J gene TRBJ1-6, with D possibly matching TRBD1 (5 bases). This CDR3 region has 12 residues. V lost 6 bases and J lost 7, with 7 bases in between. Germline V CDR1 and CDR2: MNHEY, SVGAGI. DNA of the CDR3: TGTGCCAGCAGCCGACAGAATTCACCCCTCCACTTT. Protein: CASSRQNSPLHF.

The chain carries TRBV29-1 and TRBJ2-2; the match to TRBD1 covers 10 bases. This CDR3 contains 14 residues. CDR1 SQVTM and CDR2 ANQGSEA come from the germline V gene. V lost 4 bases and J lost 5; bases outside the gene matches: 4. The CDR3, as DNA: TGCAGCGTTGGGGACAGGGGTTTAACCGGGGAGCTGTTTTTT. It encodes CSVGDRGLTGELFF.

In this sample, this clone turned up once. The chain is built from TRBV27 and TRBJ2-5; tentatively, D is TRBD1 (6 bases). The ends were cut back, 6 bases at V and 5 bases at J, with 16 bases in the middle. The CDR3 sequence is 14 residues long. CDR1 is MNHEY, CDR2 SMNVEV, per germline (reference sequence). CDR3 DNA: TGTGCCAGCAGCCATAGACAGGCGGGTGAGACCCAGTACTTC. Amino acids: CASSHRQAGETQYF.

V gene TRBV5-1 combines with J gene TRBJ2-2; weak D call: TRBD1 (7 bases). V lost 4 bases and J lost 3, with 13 bases in between. Germline V CDR1 and CDR2: SGHRS, YFSETQ. CDR3 size: 15 residues. This chain's CDR3 is CASSHQGGDTGELFF. The CDR3 DNA follows: TGCGCCAGCAGCCACCAGGGGGGTGACACCGGGGAGCTGTTTTTT. The whole variable domain, filled in from reference TRBV5-1 and TRBJ2-2, reads KAGVTQTPRYLIKTRGQQVTLSCSPISGHRSVSWYQQTPGQGLQFLFEYFSETQRNKGNFPGRFSGRQFSNSRSEMNVSTLELGDSALYLCASSHQGGDTGELFFGEGSRLTVL.

This clone was seen a single time. The rearrangement links TRBV27 to TRBJ2-7; D gene unclear. Trimming pared 4 bases from V and 0 bases from J, leaving 4 bases between. This CDR3 spans 12 amino acids. Germline V gene data show CDR1 as MNHEY and CDR2 as SMNVEV (reference sequence). The chain's CDR3 is CASSSSSYEQYF. In DNA form, the CDR3 reads TGTGCCAGCAGTTCCAGCTCCTACGAGCAGTACTTC.

This clone was recorded once. The rearrangement uses TRBV29-1 and TRBJ1-2, with TRBD1 matching over 8 bases. The CDR3 loop spans 16 amino acids. CDR1 is SQVTM and CDR2 is ANQGSEA in the germline V gene. Germline trimming cut 4 bases from V and 3 bases from J; bases unmatched to any gene: 13. In DNA, the CDR3 is TGCAGCGTTGGACGTACAGGGGGACTAAATGACTATGGCTACACCTTC. It codes for CSVGRTGGLNDYGYTF.

The chain is built from TRBV5-1 and TRBJ1-6; TRBD1 aligns across 7 bases. Germline V gives CDR1 SGHRS, CDR2 YFSETQ. The CDR3 length is 16 residues. V dropped 4 bases and J dropped 3; count of bases not matched to a gene: 7. In DNA, the CDR3 is TGCGCCAGCAGCCTGGGGGGACAGCTCTATAATTCACCCCTCCACTTT. Protein product: CASSLGGQLYNSPLHF. Drawing the rest from reference TRBV5-1 and TRBJ1-6, the complete variable domain is KAGVTQTPRYLIKTRGQQVTLSCSPISGHRSVSWYQQTPGQGLQFLFEYFSETQRNKGNFPGRFSGRQFSNSRSEMNVSTLELGDSALYLCASSLGGQLYNSPLHFGNGTRLTVT.

V gene TRBV19 combines with J gene TRBJ2-7, with D tentatively TRBD2 (5 bases). Germline CDR1 is LNHDA and CDR2 is SQIVND (reference sequence). The CDR3 contains 17 residues. V was pared by 4 bases and J by 0 bases, with 19 bases between. CDR3 in amino acids: CASSTDYVRTYSYEQYF. The CDR3 DNA sequence: TGTGCCAGTAGTACCGACTACGTTAGGACGTACTCCTACGAGCAGTACTTC.

The chain is built from TRBV9 and TRBJ1-2; D gene uncertain. Germline lookup yields CDR1 SGDLS and CDR2 YYNGEE. This CDR3 is built from 14 residues. The germline V and J ends were trimmed by 2 bases and 4 bases, with 12 bases remaining between them. In nucleotides, the CDR3 is TGTGCCAGCAGCGTCGGAGGGAGAGGCTATGGCTACACCTTC. Translating gives CASSVGGRGYGYTF. Drawing the rest from reference TRBV9 and TRBJ1-2, the complete variable domain is DSGVTQTPKHLITATGQRVTLRCSPRSGDLSVYWYQQSLDQGLQFLIQYYNGEERAKGNILERFSAQQFPDLHSELNLSSLELGDSALYFCASSVGGRGYGYTFGSGTRLTVV.

This clone appeared once. The CDR3 DNA reads TGTGCCAGCTCACCAGGGGGGCAAGAGACCCAGTACTTC. Protein sequence: CASSPGGQETQYF. J is TRBJ2-5 and V is TRBV18; TRBD2 might be the D (6 bases). The CDR3 sequence is 13 residues long. CDR1 KGHSH and CDR2 LQKENI come from the germline V gene. V lost 2 bases, J lost 2 bases, and 6 bases lay in between.

Worth noting for this clone: Other DNA sequences in this sample translate to the same CDR3. The V call is TRBV30, the J call TRBJ1-6; D is perhaps TRBD1 (6 bases). The V gene lost 5 bases and the J gene lost 5 bases, with 13 bases spanning the gap. This CDR3 is built from 14 residues. Per the germline V gene, CDR1 is GTSNPN and CDR2 is SVGIG (reference sequence). The DNA for the CDR3 is TGTGCCTGGTCCGTGGGGACAAATAATTCACCCCTCCACTTT. It translates to CAWSVGTNNSPLHF.

The genes are TRBV7-2 and TRBJ1-2, with 7 bases aligning to TRBD1. CDR1 and CDR2 (germline): SGHTA, FQGNSA. The CDR3 has 13 residues. Trimming at V came to 6 bases and at J to 3 bases, leaving 4 bases not matched to a gene. For the CDR3, the DNA is TGTGCCAGCAGTTTTGACAGGGACTATGGCTACACCTTC. Translating gives CASSFDRDYGYTF.

Many counts were recorded for this clone. This chain links TRBV4-3 with TRBJ1-1; possible D gene TRBD1, 6 bases. This CDR3 is built from 15 residues. Deletions cut 3 bases from V and 0 bases from J, with 11 bases between. Germline loops: CDR1 LGHNA, CDR2 YSLEER. DNA of the CDR3: TGCGCCAGCAGCCAGAGGGACATCCTGAACACTGAAGCTTTCTTT. Amino acid sequence: CASSQRDILNTEAFF.

This clone was seen more than once but under ten times. The chain has TRBV11-1 and TRBJ1-2, with TRBD1 matching over 8 bases. This CDR3 region has 16 residues. V shed 3 bases and J 7 bases; nucleotides not matched to a gene: 13. The germline V gene encodes CDR1 SGHAT and CDR2 FQDESV (reference sequence). The CDR3 DNA reads as TGTGCCAGCAGCTTTTGGGGGACAGGATCCCAAAGTGGCTACACCTTC. It yields the protein CASSFWGTGSQSGYTF. Variable domain in full (rest from reference TRBV11-1 and TRBJ1-2): EAEVAQSPRYKITEKSQAVAFWCDPISGHATLYWYRQILGQGPELLVQFQDESVVDDSQLPKDRFSAERLKGVDSTLKIQPAELGDSAMYLCASSFWGTGSQSGYTFGSGTRLTVV.

V gene TRBV5-3 combines with J gene TRBJ2-3; tentative D call: TRBD2 (6 bases). TRBV5-3 is an ORF, and what it does is uncertain. V was cut by 4 bases and J by 6 bases, with 21 bases left in between. The CDR3 has 16 residues. The CDR3 loop reads CARSPYSRRESDTQYF. CDR3 coding DNA: TGTGCCAGAAGCCCCTACTCCCGCCGGGAGAGCGATACGCAGTATTTT.

The chain joins TRBV14 to TRBJ2-5; D ambiguous. The ends were cut back, 0 bases at V and 1 base at J, with 6 bases in the middle. This CDR3 spans 14 amino acids. The germline V gene has CDR1 SGHDN and CDR2 FVKESK. The DNA for the CDR3 is TGTGCCAGCAGCCAAGATCCGTCCCAAGAGACCCAGTACTTC. It encodes CASSQDPSQETQYF.

This chain links TRBV2 with TRBJ2-5; 7 bases map to TRBD1. CDR1 and CDR2 (germline): SNHLY, FYNNEI. The CDR3 spans 15 residues. V lost 5 bases to trimming and J lost 1 base; unmatched junction nucleotides: 7. CDR3 DNA: TGTGCCAGCAGTCGAAAGGGACAGTTCCAAGAGACCCAGTACTTC. Translated: CASSRKGQFQETQYF.

In its sample, this clone was seen a few times. The chain uses TRBV4-3 and TRBJ2-7, with a weak D call TRBD2 (6 bases). The V gene's germline CDR1 is LGHNA and CDR2 YSLEER. There are 14 residues in the CDR3. Trimming took off 6 bases at V and 3 bases at J, with 15 bases between the two ends. CDR3 region: CASRRSWGVYEQYF. CDR3 nucleotides: TGCGCCAGCAGACGGAGCTGGGGGGTCTACGAGCAGTACTTC.

The genes are TRBV6-2 or TRBV6-3 and TRBJ2-3; TRBD1 matches 9 bases. V was clipped by 4 bases and J by 4 bases; unmatched bases: 9. Germline-derived CDR1 and CDR2 are MNHEY and SVGEGT. The CDR3 consists of 16 residues. Here the CDR3 reads CASSSPGTGIADTQYF. DNA for the CDR3: TGTGCCAGCAGTTCACCGGGGACAGGGATTGCAGATACGCAGTATTTT.

The chain carries TRBV4-2 and TRBJ2-7, with 8 bases lining up with TRBD1. V lost 3 bases and J lost 2; bases outside the gene matches: 6. CDR3 length: 15 residues. The germline CDR1 and CDR2 sequences are LGHNA and YNFKEQ. The CDR3 region has the DNA TGTGCCAGCAGCCACGCGACAGGGGCGACCTACGAGCAGTACTTC. Translated, it gives CASSHATGATYEQYF.

This chain connects TRBV3-1 (or the pseudogene TRBV3-2) to TRBJ1-1; tentatively, D is TRBD1 (5 bases). V was trimmed by 4 bases and J by 6 bases, leaving 18 bases between them. This CDR3 contains 15 residues. Looked up from germline, CDR1 is LGHDT and CDR2 is YNNKEL (reference sequence). DNA for the CDR3: TGTGCCAGCAGCCCGGTAGGGTCGCCGGGGGCTGAAGCTTTCTTT. Translating gives CASSPVGSPGAEAFF.

This sequence joins TRBV30 and TRBJ1-5, with 11 bases aligning to TRBD1. Losses at the gene ends were 5 bases for V and 7 bases for J; bases not matched to a gene: 4. Germline V CDR1 and CDR2: GTSNPN, SVGIG (reference sequence). CDR3 length: 13 residues. The CDR3 DNA follows: TGTGCCTGGGGACAGGGGGCTTGGCAGCCCCAGCATTTT. Translated, it gives CAWGQGAWQPQHF.

This chain links TRBV7-3 with TRBJ1-1; TRBD1 matches at 7 bases. The CDR3 length is 14 residues. Germline V gene lookup returns CDR1 SGHTA and CDR2 FQGTGA. V trimming: 5 bases; J trimming: 5 bases; junction bases outside the gene matches: 8. CDR3 nucleotide sequence: TGTGCCAGCAGCGCCCAGGGGGAAGTGACTGAAGCTTTCTTT. Translated, it gives CASSAQGEVTEAFF.